What follows are 12 T cell receptor beta chains derived from one specimen sequenced in a study of shared clonotypes between healthy human individuals (dated by TCRdb to the early 2020s). Library generation was performed with the immunoSEQ multiplex PCR assay. TCRdb mirrors the immuneACCESS table, restricted to in-frame sequences. Some clones are absent from its copies; in checked studies, under half trace to an unresolved V gene, and the reason for the others is unknown. The sample yields about 470,000 clones; about 76% were counted once. Roughly an eighth of the sample comes from the top ten. The sample consisted of PBMCs. The receptor source for this set is a woman in her thirties or forties in good health. Some clones in this sample may be carry-over from other donors' samples.

This chain connects TRBV2 to TRBJ1-2; D is perhaps TRBD1 (6 bases). The CDR3 contains 15 residues. The germline gives CDR1 SNHLY, CDR2 FYNNEI. V was shortened by 4 bases and J by 3 bases, with 15 bases between the two germline ends. Here the CDR3 reads CASSGVWTADYGYTF. The CDR3 DNA sequence: TGTGCCAGCAGTGGCGTATGGACAGCGGACTATGGCTACACCTTC.

This rearrangement joins TRBV19 to TRBJ1-5; D perhaps matches TRBD1 (5 bases). There are 13 residues in the CDR3. Germline V gives CDR1 LNHDA, CDR2 SQIVND (reference sequence). The germline V and J ends were trimmed by 9 bases and 6 bases, with 15 bases remaining between them. CDR3 in amino acids: CASRRGGSQPQHF. In DNA, the CDR3 is TGTGCCAGCAGGAGGGGAGGGAGTCAGCCCCAGCATTTT.

J is TRBJ1-1 and V is TRBV28, with 12 bases matching TRBD1. Germline values: CDR1 MDHEN, CDR2 SYDVKM. V dropped 4 bases and J dropped 6; count of bases not matched to a gene: 6. The CDR3 length is 15 residues. The chain's CDR3 is CASSSPGQGASEAFF. The CDR3, as DNA: TGTGCCAGCAGTTCACCGGGACAGGGGGCCTCTGAAGCTTTCTTT.

Only one count was recorded for this clone. With a far larger clone one base away, a read error is the likely cause. V and J are TRBV11-3 and TRBJ2-1; D is unresolved. From germline, CDR1 is SGHNT and CDR2 YENEEA. The CDR3 consists of 15 residues. The CDR3 sequence: CASSPFEGPYSEQFF. The CDR3 region has the DNA TGTGCCAGCAGCCCCTTCGAAGGCCCCTACAGTGAGCAGTTCTTC.

The chain carries TRBV7-2 and TRBJ2-1, with TRBD1 identical over 8 bases. The CDR3 extends over 13 amino acids. V shed 4 bases, J shed 8 bases, and the junction held 4 bases outside the gene matches. The germline V gene encodes CDR1 SGHTA and CDR2 FQGNSA. Here the CDR3 DNA reads TGTGCCAGCAGCTCAGGACAGGGTGATGAGCAGTTCTTC. Residues: CASSSGQGDEQFF. Full variable domain (rest looked up from reference TRBV7-2 and TRBJ2-1): GAGVSQSPSNKVTEKGKDVELRCDPISGHTALYWYRQSLGQGLEFLIYFQGNSAPDKSGLPSDRFSAERTGGSVSTLTIQRTQQEDSAVYLCASSSGQGDEQFFGPGTRLTVL.

The chain links TRBV7-9 to TRBJ1-5; D gene unclear. Trimming pared 1 base from V and 3 bases from J, leaving 7 bases between. Germline values: CDR1 SEHNR, CDR2 FQNEAQ (reference sequence). The CDR3 totals 14 residues. CDR3 bases: TGTGCCAGCAGCTTAGTGGGAGTCAATCAGCCCCAGCATTTT. Translating gives CASSLVGVNQPQHF.

This clone has ten or more counts. The rearrangement links TRBV5-1 to TRBJ2-7, with 9 bases that match TRBD1. J was trimmed by 6 bases and V by 4 bases; bases with no gene match: 8. Germline CDR1 reads SGHRS; CDR2 reads YFSETQ. The CDR3 runs to 14 residues. CDR3 bases: TGCGCCAGCAGCCTTATACCGGGACAGGGCGAGCAGTACTTC. The encoded protein is CASSLIPGQGEQYF.

The genes are TRBV27 and TRBJ2-5, with a tentative D call TRBD1 (5 bases). This CDR3 region has 14 residues. Trimming shortened V by 7 bases and J by 5 bases, and 17 bases separated the two germline ends. Germline V gene data show CDR1 as MNHEY and CDR2 as SMNVEV (reference sequence). The CDR3, as DNA: TGTGCCAGCACCAACCTTGGGGCGGTTGAGACCCAGTACTTC. The encoded protein is CASTNLGAVETQYF.

The CDR3 DNA is TGTGCCAGCAGTTACCGGGACAGGGGATCAGATACGCAGTATTTT. Its translation: CASSYRDRGSDTQYF. The genes are TRBV2 and TRBJ2-3, with TRBD1 matching 10 bases. The CDR3 spans 15 residues. Germline V gene lookup returns CDR1 SNHLY and CDR2 FYNNEI. The J segment lost 4 bases and the V segment lost 5 bases, leaving 6 bases of the junction unmatched.

The V and J genes are TRBV7-9 and TRBJ2-1; 9 positions match TRBD1. The germline gives CDR1 SEHNR, CDR2 FQNEAQ (reference sequence). The V gene end was trimmed by 11 bases and the J gene end by 6 bases; junction bases not matched to a gene: 14. The CDR3 extends over 15 amino acids. The CDR3 nucleotides are TGTGCCGGTACGAGGACAGGGGAATCGGGCAATGAGCAGTTCTTC. Protein: CAGTRTGESGNEQFF.

This clone was recorded many times. CDR3 residues: CATRGAGQETQYF. The CDR3 DNA is TGTGCCACCCGGGGGGCGGGACAAGAGACCCAGTACTTC. J is TRBJ2-5 and V is TRBV15; tentatively, D is TRBD2 (7 bases). This CDR3 spans 13 amino acids. V lost 8 bases and J 2 bases, leaving 12 bases between the germline ends. Looked up from germline, CDR1 is LNHNV and CDR2 is YYDKDF (reference sequence).

The J gene is TRBJ1-5, the V gene TRBV30; a possible D gene is TRBD1 (6 bases). CDR1 is GTSNPN, CDR2 SVGIG, per germline (reference sequence). V was pared by 5 bases and J by 5 bases, with 16 bases between. The CDR3 loop spans 14 amino acids. CDR3 sequence: CAWGDNFSDQPQHF. The CDR3 bases are TGTGCCTGGGGGGACAATTTTTCCGATCAGCCCCAGCATTTT.